The T cell receptor beta chain described here comes from a study of post-analysis software for immune sequencing data. Across the study: The disease courses spanned relapsing-remitting, secondary progressive and progressive-relapsing forms of multiple sclerosis. Study-wide results and limits: Among about 5 TRBV segments more frequent in patients than controls were TRBV5-6, TRBV5-1 and TRBV20-1.

This CDR3 is 17 amino acids long. V lost 6 bases to trimming and J lost 0 bases; unmatched junction nucleotides: 10. The table lists this clonotype with many counts. The antigen remains unidentified. Unique molecular identifiers were built into the TCR beta cDNA libraries. TCRdb ran MiXCR on the PCR reads and lists one entry per CDR3 protein. The sample carries hundreds of thousands of distinct CDR3 sequences, just under 30% recorded once. V and J are TRBV12-3 or TRBV12-4 and TRBJ2-1; 8 bases fit TRBD1. This TCR was recovered from a girl aged 10 to 17 with multiple sclerosis. Sequences were obtained from blood. The CDR3 DNA follows: TGTGCCAGCAGACCGACGACAGGGGTTAGCTCCTACAATGAGCAGTTCTTC. It yields the protein CASRPTTGVSSYNEQFF.